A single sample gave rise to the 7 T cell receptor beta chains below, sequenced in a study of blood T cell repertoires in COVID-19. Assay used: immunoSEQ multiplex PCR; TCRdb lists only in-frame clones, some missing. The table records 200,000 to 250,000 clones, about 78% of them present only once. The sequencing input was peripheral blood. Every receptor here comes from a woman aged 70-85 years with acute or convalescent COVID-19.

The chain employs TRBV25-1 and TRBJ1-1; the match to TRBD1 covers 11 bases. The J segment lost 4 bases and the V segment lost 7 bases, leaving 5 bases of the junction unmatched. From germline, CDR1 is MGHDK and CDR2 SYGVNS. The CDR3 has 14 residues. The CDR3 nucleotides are TGTGCCAGCACCCCCGGGACAGGGGGCACTGAAGCTTTCTTT. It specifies CASTPGTGGTEAFF.

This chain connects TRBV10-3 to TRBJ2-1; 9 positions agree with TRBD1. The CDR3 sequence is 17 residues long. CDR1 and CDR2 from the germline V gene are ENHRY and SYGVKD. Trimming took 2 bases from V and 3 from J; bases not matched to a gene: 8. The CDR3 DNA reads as TGTGCCATCAGTGAGCCTACAGGGGGCTTGGTCTACAATGAGCAGTTCTTC. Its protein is CAISEPTGGLVYNEQFF.

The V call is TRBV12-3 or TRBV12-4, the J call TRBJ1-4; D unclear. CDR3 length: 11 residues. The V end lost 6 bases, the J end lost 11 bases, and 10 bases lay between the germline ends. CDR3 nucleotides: TGTGCCAGCAGCCCAGACAAGAAACTGTTTTTT. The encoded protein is CASSPDKKLFF.

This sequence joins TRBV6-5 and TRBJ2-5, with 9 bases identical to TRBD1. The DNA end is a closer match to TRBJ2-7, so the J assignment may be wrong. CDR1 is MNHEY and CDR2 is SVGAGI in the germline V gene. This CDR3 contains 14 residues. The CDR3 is CASTPQGAGYEQYF. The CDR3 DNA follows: TGTGCCAGCACTCCACAGGGGGCCGGTTACGAGCAGTACTTC.

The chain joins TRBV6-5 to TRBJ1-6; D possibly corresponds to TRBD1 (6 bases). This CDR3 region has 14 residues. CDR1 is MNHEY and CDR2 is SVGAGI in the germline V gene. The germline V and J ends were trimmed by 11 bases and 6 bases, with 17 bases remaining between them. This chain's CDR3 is CAVRRLDSNSPLHF. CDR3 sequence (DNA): TGTGCCGTCCGCCGCTTGGACAGTAATTCACCCCTCCACTTT.

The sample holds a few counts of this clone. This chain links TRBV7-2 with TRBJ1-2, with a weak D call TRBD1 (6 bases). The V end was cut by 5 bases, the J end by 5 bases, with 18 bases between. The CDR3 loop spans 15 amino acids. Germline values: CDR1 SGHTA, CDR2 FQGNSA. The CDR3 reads CASSAQTGTAYGYTF. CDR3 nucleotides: TGTGCCAGCAGCGCACAAACAGGGACGGCGTATGGCTACACCTTC. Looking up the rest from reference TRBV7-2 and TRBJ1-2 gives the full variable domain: GAGVSQSPSNKVTEKGKDVELRCDPISGHTALYWYRQSLGQGLEFLIYFQGNSAPDKSGLPSDRFSAERTGGSVSTLTIQRTQQEDSAVYLCASSAQTGTAYGYTFGSGTRLTVV.

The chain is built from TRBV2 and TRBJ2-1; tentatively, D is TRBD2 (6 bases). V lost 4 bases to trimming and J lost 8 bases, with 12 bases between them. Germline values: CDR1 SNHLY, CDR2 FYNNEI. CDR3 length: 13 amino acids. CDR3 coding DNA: TGTGCCAGCAGTGTGTGGAGGGCCGATGAGCAGTTCTTC. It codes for CASSVWRADEQFF.